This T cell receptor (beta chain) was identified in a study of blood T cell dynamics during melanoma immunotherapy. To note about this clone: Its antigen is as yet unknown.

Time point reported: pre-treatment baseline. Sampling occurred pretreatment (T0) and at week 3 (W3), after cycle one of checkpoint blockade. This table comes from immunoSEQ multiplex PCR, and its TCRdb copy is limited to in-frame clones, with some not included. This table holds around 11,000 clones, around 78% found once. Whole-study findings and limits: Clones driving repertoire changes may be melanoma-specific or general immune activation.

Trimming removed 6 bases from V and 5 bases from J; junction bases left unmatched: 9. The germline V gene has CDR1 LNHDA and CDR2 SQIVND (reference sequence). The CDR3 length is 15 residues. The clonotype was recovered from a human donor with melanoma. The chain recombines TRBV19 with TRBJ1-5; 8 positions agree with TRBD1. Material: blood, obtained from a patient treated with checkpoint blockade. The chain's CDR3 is CASRTGQGVDQPQHF. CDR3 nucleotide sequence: TGTGCCAGTAGAACCGGACAGGGAGTAGATCAGCCCCAGCATTTT.